This TCR beta chain was identified in a study of monozygotic twins with inflammatory bowel disease. Study observations and caveats: Differences in immunosuppressive treatment may have been a source of added variability in patient repertoires.

Turning to this clonotype: Its specificity is not known.

The CDR3 loop spans 15 amino acids. Germline V gene lookup returns CDR1 SGHRS and CDR2 YFSETQ. For each CDR3 protein, TCRdb gives one entry from its re-call of the 5' RACE reads, without DNA. The sample includes about 380,000 distinct CDR3 sequences. Material for sequencing was blood. The J gene is TRBJ1-2, the V gene TRBV5-1; the D gene TCRdb calls, TRBD1, cannot be checked with no DNA. This clonotype was sampled from a human donor with ulcerative colitis or Crohn's disease, or a healthy co-twin of an affected twin (not recorded which). The CDR3 spells CASSPGTGGWYGYTF.